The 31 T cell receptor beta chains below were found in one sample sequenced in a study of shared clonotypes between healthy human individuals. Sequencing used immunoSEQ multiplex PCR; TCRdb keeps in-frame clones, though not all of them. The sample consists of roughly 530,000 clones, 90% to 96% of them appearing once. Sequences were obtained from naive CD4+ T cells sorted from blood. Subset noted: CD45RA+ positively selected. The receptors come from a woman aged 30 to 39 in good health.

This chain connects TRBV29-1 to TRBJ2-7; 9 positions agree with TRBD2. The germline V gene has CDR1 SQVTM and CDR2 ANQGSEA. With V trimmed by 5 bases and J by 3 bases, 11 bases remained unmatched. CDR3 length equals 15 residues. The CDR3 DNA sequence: TGCAGCGTTACTTCCTCCGGGACTAGCCTCTACGAGCAGTACTTC. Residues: CSVTSSGTSLYEQYF.

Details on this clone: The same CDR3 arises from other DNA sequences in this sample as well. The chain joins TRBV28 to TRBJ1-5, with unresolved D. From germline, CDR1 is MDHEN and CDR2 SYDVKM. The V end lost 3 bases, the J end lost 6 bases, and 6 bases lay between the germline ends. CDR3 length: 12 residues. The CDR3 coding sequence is TGTGCCAGCAGTTTGGTAAGTCAGCCCCAGCATTTT. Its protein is CASSLVSQPQHF.

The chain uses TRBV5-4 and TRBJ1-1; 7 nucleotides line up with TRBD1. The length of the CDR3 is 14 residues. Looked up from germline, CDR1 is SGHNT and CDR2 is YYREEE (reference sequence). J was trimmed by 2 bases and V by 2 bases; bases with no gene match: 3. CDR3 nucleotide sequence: TGTGCCAGCAGCTTACAGGGGTTTAACACTGAAGCTTTCTTT. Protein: CASSLQGFNTEAFF.

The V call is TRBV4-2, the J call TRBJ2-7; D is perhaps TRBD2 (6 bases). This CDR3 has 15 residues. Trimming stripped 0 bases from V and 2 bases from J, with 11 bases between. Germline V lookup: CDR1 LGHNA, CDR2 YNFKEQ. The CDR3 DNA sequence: TGTGCCAGCAGCCAAGATACCGGGGGTGCCTACGAGCAGTACTTC. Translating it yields CASSQDTGGAYEQYF.

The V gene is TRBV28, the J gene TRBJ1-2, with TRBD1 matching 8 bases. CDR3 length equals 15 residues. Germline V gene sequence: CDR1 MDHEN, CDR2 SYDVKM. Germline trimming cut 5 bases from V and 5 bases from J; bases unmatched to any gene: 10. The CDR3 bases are TGTGCCAGCAGTCCAGGACAGGGAAGTATGTATGGCTACACCTTC. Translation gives CASSPGQGSMYGYTF.

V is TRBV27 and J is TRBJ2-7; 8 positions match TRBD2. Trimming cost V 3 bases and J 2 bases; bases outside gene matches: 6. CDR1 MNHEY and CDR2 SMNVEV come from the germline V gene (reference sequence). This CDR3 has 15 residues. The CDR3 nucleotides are TGTGCCAGCAGTTTCGGGCGGGAGGCCCCCTACGAGCAGTACTTC. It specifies CASSFGREAPYEQYF.

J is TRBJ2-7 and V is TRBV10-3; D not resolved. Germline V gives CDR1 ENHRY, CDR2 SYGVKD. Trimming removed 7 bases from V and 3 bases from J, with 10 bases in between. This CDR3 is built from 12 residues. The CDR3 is CAINSNGYEQYF. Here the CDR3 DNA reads TGTGCCATCAATAGTAACGGCTACGAGCAGTACTTC.

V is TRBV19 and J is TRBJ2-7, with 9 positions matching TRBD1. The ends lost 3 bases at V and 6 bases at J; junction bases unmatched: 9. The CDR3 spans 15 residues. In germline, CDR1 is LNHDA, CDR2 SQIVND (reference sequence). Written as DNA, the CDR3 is TGTGCCAGTAGTATCCGATGGGACAGGGCTACCGAGCAGTACTTC. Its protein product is CASSIRWDRATEQYF. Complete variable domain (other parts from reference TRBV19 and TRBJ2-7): DGGITQSPKYLFRKEGQNVTLSCEQNLNHDAMYWYRQDPGQGLRLIYYSQIVNDFQKGDIAEGYSVSREKKESFPLTVTSAQKNPTAFYLCASSIRWDRATEQYFGPGTRLTVT.

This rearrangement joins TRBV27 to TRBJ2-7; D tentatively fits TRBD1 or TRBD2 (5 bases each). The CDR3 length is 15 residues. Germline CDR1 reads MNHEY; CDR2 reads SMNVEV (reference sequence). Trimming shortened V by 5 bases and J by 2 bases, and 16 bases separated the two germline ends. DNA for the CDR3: TGTGCCAGCAGTAAAATACCGGGACGGACCTACGAGCAGTACTTC. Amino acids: CASSKIPGRTYEQYF.

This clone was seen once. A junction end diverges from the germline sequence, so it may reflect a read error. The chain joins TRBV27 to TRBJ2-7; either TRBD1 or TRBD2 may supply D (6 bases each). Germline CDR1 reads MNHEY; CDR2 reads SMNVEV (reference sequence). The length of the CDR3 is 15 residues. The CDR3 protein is CASSPVGGPKYEQYF. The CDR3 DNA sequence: TGTGCAAGCAGTCCGGTTGGGGGGCCGAAGTACGAGCAGTACTTC.

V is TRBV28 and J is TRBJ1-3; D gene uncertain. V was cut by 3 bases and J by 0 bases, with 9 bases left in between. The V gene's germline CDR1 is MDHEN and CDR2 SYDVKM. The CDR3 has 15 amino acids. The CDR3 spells CASSLPGDSGNTIYF. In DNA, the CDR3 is TGTGCCAGCAGTTTGCCCGGCGACTCTGGAAACACCATATATTTT.

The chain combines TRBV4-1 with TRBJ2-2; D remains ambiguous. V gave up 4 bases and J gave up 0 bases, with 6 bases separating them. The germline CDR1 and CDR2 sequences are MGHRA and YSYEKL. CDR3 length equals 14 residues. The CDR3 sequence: CASSPQPNTGELFF. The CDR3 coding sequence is TGCGCCAGCAGCCCTCAACCGAACACCGGGGAGCTGTTTTTT.

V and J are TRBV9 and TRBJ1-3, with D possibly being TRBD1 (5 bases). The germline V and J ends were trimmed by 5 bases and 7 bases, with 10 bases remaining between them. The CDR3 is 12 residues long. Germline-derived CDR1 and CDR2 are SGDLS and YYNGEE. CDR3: CASSGGVNTIYF. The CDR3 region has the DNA TGTGCCAGCAGTGGGGGAGTGAACACCATATATTTT.

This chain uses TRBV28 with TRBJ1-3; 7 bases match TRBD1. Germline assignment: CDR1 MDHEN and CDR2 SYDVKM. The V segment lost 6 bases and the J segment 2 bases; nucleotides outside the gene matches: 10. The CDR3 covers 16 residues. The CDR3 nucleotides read TGTGCCAGCAGCCTCCTTCAAAGGGGGCCTGGAAACACCATATATTTT. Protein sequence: CASSLLQRGPGNTIYF.

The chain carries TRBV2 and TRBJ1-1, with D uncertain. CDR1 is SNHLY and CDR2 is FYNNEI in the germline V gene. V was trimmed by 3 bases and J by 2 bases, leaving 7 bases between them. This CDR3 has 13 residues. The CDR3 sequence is CASSDGPNTEAFF. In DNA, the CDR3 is TGTGCCAGCAGTGACGGCCCAAACACTGAAGCTTTCTTT.

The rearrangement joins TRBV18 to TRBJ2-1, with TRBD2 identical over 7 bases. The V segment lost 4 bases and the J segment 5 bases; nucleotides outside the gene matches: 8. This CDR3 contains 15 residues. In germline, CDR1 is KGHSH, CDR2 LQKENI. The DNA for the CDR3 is TGTGCCAGCTCACGAGGTCTAGCGGACGACAATGAGCAGTTCTTC. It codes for CASSRGLADDNEQFF.

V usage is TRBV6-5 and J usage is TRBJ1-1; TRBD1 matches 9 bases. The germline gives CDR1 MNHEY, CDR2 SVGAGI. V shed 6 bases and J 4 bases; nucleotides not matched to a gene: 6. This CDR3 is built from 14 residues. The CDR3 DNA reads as TGTGCCAGCAGATTTGACAGGGGGAGCACTGAAGCTTTCTTT. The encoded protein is CASRFDRGSTEAFF.

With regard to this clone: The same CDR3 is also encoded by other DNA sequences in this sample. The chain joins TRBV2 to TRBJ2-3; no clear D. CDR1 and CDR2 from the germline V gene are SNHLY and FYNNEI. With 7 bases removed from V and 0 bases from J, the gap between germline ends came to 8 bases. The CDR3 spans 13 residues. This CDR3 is CASKGGSTDTQYF. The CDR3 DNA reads TGTGCCAGCAAGGGTGGTAGCACAGATACGCAGTATTTT.

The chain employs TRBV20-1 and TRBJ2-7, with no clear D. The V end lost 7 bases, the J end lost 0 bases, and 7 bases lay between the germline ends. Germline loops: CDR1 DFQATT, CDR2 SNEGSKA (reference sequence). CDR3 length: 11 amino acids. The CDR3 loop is CSGTVSYEQYF. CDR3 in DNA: TGCAGTGGGACGGTCTCCTACGAGCAGTACTTC.

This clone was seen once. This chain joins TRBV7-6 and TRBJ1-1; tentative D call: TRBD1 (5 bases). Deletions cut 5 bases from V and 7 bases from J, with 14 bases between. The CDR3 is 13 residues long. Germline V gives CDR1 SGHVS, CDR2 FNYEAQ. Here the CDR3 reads CASSHSRVGEAFF. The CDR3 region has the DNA TGTGCCAGCAGCCATTCCAGGGTGGGTGAAGCTTTCTTT.

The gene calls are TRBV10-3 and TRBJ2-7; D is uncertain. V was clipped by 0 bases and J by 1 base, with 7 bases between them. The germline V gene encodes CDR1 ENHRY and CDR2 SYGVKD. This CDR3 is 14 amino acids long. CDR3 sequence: CAISESAGSYEQYF. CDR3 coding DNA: TGTGCCATCAGTGAGTCAGCAGGTTCCTACGAGCAGTACTTC.

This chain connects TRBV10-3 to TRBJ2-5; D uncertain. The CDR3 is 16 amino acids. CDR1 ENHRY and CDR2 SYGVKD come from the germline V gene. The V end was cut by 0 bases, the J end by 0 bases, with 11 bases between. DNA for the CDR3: TGTGCCATCAGTGAGTCCGGTGGCGAGGACCAAGAGACCCAGTACTTC. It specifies CAISESGGEDQETQYF.

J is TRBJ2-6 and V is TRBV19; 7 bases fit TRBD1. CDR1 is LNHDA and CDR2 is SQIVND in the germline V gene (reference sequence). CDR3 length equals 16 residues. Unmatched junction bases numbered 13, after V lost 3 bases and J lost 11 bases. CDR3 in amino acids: CASSIGDRTPGHVLTF. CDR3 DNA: TGTGCCAGTAGTATCGGGGACAGAACCCCCGGGCACGTCCTGACTTTC.

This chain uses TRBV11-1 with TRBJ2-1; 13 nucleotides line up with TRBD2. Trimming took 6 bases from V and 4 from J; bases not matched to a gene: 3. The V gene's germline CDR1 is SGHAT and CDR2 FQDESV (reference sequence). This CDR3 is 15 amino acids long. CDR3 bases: TGTGCCAGCAGTCCGACTAGCGGGAGGTACAATGAGCAGTTCTTC. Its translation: CASSPTSGRYNEQFF.

Here the CDR3 reads CASSPIGQETQYF. CDR3 nucleotides: TGTGCCAGCAGCCCAATAGGCCAAGAGACCCAGTACTTC. The V and J genes are TRBV5-4 and TRBJ2-5; D is undetermined. CDR3 length: 13 amino acids. V was pared by 4 bases and J by 1 base, with 8 bases between. In germline, CDR1 is SGHNT, CDR2 YYREEE (reference sequence). Full variable domain (outside the CDR3, taken from reference TRBV5-4 and TRBJ2-5): ETGVTQSPTHLIKTRGQQVTLRCSSQSGHNTVSWYQQALGQGPQFIFQYYREEENGRGNFPPRFSGLQFPNYSSELNVNALELDDSALYLCASSPIGQETQYFGPGTRLLVL.

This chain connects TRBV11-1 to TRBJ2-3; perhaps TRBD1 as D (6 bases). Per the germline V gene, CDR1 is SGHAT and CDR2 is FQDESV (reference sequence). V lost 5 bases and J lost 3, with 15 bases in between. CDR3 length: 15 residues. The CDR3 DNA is TGTGCCAGCAGCCCAGACTGGGGACATACAGATACGCAGTATTTT. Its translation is CASSPDWGHTDTQYF.

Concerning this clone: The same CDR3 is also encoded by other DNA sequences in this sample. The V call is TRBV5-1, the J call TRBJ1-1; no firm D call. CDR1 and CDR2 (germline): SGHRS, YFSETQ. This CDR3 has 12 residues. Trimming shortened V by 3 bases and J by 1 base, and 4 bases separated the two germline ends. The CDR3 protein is CASSSGNTEAFF. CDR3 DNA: TGCGCCAGCAGCTCGGGGAACACTGAAGCTTTCTTT.

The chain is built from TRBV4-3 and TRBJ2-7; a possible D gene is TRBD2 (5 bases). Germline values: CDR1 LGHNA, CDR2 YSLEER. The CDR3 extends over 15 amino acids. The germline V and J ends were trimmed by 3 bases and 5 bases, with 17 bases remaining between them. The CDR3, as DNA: TGCGCCAGCAGCCAGTTGAGAGCGGTTCCTAACGAGCAGTACTTC. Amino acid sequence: CASSQLRAVPNEQYF.

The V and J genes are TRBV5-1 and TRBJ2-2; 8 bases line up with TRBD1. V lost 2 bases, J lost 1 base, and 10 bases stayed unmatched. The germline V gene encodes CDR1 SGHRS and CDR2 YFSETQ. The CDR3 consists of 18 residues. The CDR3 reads CASSFWTGSARNTGELFF. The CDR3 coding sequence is TGCGCCAGCAGCTTTTGGACAGGGTCGGCGCGGAACACCGGGGAGCTGTTTTTT. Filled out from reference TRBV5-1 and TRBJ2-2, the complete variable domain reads KAGVTQTPRYLIKTRGQQVTLSCSPISGHRSVSWYQQTPGQGLQFLFEYFSETQRNKGNFPGRFSGRQFSNSRSEMNVSTLELGDSALYLCASSFWTGSARNTGELFFGEGSRLTVL.

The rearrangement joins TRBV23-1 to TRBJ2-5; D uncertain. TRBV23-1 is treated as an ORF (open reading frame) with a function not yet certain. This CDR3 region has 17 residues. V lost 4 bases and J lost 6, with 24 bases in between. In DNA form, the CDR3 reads TGCGCCAGCAGTCCGTCGTGTGGCAGGTCCTCTATCCAGACCCAGTACTTC. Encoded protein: CASSPSCGRSSIQTQYF.

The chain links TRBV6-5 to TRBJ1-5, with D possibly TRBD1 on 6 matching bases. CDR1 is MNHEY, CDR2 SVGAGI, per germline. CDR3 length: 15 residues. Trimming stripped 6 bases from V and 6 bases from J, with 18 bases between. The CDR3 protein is CASRLTRGVGQPQHF. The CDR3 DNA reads TGTGCCAGCAGATTGACCAGGGGCGTGGGTCAGCCCCAGCATTTT.